This entry is about one TCR beta chain. This entry belongs to a study of blood T cell repertoires in COVID-19. Overall study context: The United States, Italy and Spain supplied acute and convalescent COVID-19 samples. PBMCs, B-cell-depleted T cells, or T cells were the source of the cDNA or gDNA that made up the material.

Looked up from germline, CDR1 is MNHNY and CDR2 is SVGAGI (reference sequence). V was pared by 5 bases and J by 5 bases, with 15 bases between. The CDR3 spans 14 residues. Authors' methods: Estimation of nucleated cell counts relied on the amplification of reference gene primers. Method: immunoSEQ multiplex PCR; TCRdb's copy keeps in-frame clones and lacks some. The DNA gave D and trimming, while V, J and clone size come from that table. The sample shows 130,000 to 150,000 clones, 80% to 85% of them seen only once. The receptor comes from a human donor in a cohort sampled during active COVID-19. The rearrangement joins TRBV6-6 to TRBJ1-2, with D possibly being TRBD1 (6 bases). Specimen: peripheral blood. The CDR3: CASSPGQLIYGYTF. DNA for the CDR3: TGTGCCAGCAGTCCCGGACAGCTGATTTATGGCTACACCTTC.